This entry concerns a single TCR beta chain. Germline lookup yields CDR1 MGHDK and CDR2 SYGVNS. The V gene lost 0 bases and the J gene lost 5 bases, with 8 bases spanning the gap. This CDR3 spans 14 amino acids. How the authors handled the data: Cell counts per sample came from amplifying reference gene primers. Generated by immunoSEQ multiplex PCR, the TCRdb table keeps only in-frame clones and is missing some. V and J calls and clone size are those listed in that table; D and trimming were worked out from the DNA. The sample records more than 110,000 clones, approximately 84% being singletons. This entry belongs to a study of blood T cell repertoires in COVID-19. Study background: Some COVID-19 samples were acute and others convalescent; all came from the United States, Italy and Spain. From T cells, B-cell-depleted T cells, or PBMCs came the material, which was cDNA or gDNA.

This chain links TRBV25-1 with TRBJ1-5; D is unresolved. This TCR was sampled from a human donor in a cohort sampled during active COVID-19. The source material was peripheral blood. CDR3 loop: CASSEYMADQPQHF. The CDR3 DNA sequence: TGTGCCAGCAGTGAATATATGGCGGATCAGCCCCAGCATTTT.